This T cell receptor beta chain was obtained from a study of blood T cell repertoires in COVID-19 (dated by TCRdb to about 2020). About the full investigation: The collaborator samples originated in the United States, Italy and Spain and spanned the acute and convalescent phases of COVID-19. A freely available public database, intended as a resource for researchers studying the immune response to SARS-CoV-2, is where the repertoires were released. Deeply sampled blood TCRbeta repertoires from subjects exposed to, actively infected with, or recovered from COVID-19 were included in the dataset. The material from the prospective study consisted of cDNA or gDNA derived from T cells, B-cell-depleted T cells, or PBMCs. Where available, HLA class I and class II types were taken from metadata supplied by the sample provider and were not determined by assay-based typing. Samples came from the ongoing ImmuneRACE study (first 160 participants) plus 1,254 subjects from 6 global collaborators. A de-identified subject ID, COVID-19 status, age in years and sex were almost always included in the sample metadata. Study-wide findings and limitations: How much clinical and demographic metadata was included differed by source and by participant, and the metadata was provided uncurated.

TCRbeta CDR3 regions were amplified from genomic DNA using the immunoSEQ Assay, a bias-controlled multiplex PCR. In the paper's pipeline: The number of nucleated cells in each sample was estimated by amplification of reference gene primers within the assay. To quantify the absolute abundance of each unique TCRbeta CDR3 rearrangement, sequence reads were collapsed and filtered. Productive Simpson clonality was computed per sample as the square root of Simpson's diversity index over productive rearrangements. Not all clones reach the TCRdb copy of this immuneACCESS table, which keeps in-frame sequences only. Checked studies attribute under half of the gap to unresolved V genes and leave the rest unexplained. For V, J and clone size, that table is used; D and trimming come from the DNA. Counted in this sample were about 63,000 clones; 60% to 85% of them appeared once. The ten largest clones take up roughly half of the sample.

Collaborating institutions collected whole blood in K2EDTA tubes following their own protocols. For TCRbeta analysis, collaborator samples were shipped as frozen whole blood, as isolated PBMCs, or as DNA extracted from either sample type. For CDR1 and CDR2, the germline V gene lists LGHNA and YNFKEQ. The CDR3 contains 14 residues, cysteine and phenylalanine counted. Just CDR3 DNA is preserved here, 42 bases in frame from base 1. Trimming accounts for 3 bases at V and 3 bases at J, while the number of junction bases matched to no gene is 2. This clone was recorded a few times. Which antigen it targets is not known. No per-base quality is available; no much larger clone lies one base away. Other DNA sequences in this sample translate to the same CDR3.

The source material was peripheral blood. The source of this sequence is a woman aged 80 or over with acute or convalescent COVID-19. The rearranged segments are TRBV4-2 and TRBJ1-5; TRBD1 agrees with 7 junctional bases. The bases read TGTGCCAGCAGCCAGGGACAGCTCAATCAGCCCCAGCATTTT. Translation gives CASSQGQLNQPQHF.